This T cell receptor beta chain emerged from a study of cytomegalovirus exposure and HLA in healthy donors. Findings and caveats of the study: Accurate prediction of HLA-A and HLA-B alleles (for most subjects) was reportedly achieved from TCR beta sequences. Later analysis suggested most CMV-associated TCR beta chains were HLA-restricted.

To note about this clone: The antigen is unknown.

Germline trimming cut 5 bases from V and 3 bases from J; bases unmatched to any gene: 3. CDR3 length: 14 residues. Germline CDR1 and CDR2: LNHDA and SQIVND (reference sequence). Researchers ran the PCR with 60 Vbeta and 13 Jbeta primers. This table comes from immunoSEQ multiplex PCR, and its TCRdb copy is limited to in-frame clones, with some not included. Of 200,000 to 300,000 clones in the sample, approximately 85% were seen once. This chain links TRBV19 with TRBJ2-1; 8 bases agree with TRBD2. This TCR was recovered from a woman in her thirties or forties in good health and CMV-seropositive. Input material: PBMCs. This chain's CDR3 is CASSVGGDYNEQFF. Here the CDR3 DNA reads TGTGCCAGTAGTGTCGGGGGGGACTACAATGAGCAGTTCTTC.